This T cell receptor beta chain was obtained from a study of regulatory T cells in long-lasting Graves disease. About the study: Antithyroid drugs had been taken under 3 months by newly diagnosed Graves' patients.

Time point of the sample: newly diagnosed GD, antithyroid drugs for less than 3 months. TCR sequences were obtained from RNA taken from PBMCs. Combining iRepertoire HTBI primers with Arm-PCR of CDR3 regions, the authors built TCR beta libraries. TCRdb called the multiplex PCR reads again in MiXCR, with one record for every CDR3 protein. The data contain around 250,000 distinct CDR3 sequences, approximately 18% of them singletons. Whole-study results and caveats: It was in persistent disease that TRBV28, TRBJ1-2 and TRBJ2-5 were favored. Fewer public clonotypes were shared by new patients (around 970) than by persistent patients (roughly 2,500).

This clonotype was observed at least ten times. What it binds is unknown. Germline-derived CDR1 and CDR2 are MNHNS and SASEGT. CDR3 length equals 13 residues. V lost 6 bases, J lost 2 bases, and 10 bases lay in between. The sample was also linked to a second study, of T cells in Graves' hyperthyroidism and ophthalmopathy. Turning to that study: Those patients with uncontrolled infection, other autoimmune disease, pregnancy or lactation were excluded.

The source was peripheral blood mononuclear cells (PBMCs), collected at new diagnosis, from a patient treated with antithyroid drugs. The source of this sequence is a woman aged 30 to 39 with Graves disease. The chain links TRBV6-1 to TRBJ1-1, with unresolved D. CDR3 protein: CASRLYTNTEAFF. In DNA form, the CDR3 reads TGTGCCAGCAGGCTATATACTAACACTGAAGCTTTCTTT.